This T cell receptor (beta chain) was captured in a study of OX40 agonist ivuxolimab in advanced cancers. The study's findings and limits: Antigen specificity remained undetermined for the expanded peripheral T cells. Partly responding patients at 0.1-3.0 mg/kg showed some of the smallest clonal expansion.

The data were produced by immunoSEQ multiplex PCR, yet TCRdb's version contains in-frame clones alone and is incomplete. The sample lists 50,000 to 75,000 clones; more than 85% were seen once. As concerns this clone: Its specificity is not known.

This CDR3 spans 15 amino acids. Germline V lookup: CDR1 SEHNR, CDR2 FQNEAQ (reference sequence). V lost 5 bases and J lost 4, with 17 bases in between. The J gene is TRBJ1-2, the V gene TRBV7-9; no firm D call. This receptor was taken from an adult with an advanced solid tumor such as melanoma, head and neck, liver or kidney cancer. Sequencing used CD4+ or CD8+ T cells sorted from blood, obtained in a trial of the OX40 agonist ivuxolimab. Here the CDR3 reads CASSARGVLSYGYTF. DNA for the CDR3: TGTGCCAGCAGCGCCCGCGGGGTTTTAAGCTATGGCTACACCTTC.